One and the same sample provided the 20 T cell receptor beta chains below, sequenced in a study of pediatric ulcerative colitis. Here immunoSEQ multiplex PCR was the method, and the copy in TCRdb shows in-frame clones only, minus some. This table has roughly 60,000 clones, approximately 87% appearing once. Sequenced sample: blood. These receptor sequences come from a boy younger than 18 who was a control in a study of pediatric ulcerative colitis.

CDR3 in DNA: TGTGCCAGCAGCTTTCCAAAGTTCGGGGGAGATACGCAGTATTTT. Translation gives CASSFPKFGGDTQYF. This chain uses TRBV7-9 with TRBJ2-3; D is possibly TRBD2 (6 bases). V gave up 3 bases and J gave up 5 bases, with 15 bases separating them. CDR1 and CDR2 from the germline V gene are SEHNR and FQNEAQ (reference sequence). There are 15 residues in the CDR3.

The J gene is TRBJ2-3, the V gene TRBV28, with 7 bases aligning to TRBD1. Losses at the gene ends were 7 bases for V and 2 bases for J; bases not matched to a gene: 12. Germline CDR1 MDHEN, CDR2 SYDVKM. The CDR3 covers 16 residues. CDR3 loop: CASTGDRQRPTDTQYF. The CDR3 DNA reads TGTGCCAGCACCGGGGACAGACAAAGACCCACAGATACGCAGTATTTT.

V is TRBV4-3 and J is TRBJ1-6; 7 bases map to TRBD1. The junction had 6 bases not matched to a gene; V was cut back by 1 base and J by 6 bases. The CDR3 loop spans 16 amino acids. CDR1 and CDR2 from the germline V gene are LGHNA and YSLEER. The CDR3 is CASSQVSDRSNSPLHF. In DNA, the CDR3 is TGCGCCAGCAGCCAAGTTTCGGACAGGTCTAATTCACCCCTCCACTTT.

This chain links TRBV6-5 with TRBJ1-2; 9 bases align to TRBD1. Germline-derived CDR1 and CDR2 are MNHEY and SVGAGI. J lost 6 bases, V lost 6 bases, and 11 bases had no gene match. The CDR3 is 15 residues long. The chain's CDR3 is CASRGVNTGGNGYTF. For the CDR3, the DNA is TGTGCCAGCAGAGGCGTTAATACAGGGGGCAATGGCTACACCTTC.

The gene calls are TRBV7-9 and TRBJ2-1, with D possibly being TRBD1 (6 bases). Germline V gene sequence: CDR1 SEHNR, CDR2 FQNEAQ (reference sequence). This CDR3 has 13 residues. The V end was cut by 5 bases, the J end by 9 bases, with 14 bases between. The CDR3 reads CASSHLQGREQFF. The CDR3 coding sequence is TGTGCCAGCAGCCACTTACAGGGTCGTGAGCAGTTCTTC.

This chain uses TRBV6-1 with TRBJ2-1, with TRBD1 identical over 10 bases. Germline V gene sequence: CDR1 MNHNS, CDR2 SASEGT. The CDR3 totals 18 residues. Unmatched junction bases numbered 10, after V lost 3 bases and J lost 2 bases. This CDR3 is CASSESPPGQGAYNEQFF. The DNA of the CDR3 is TGTGCCAGCAGTGAGTCCCCCCCCGGACAGGGGGCCTACAATGAGCAGTTCTTC.

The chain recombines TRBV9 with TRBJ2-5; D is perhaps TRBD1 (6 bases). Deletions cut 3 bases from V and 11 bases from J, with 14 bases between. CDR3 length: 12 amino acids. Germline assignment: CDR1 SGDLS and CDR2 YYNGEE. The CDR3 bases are TGTGCCAGCAGCGGACAACAGGGCGGGCAGTACTTC. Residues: CASSGQQGGQYF.

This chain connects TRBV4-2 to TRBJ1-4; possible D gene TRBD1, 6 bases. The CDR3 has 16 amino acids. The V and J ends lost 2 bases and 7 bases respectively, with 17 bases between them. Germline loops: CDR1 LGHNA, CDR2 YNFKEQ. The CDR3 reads CASSQQTGGLGEKLFF. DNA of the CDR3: TGTGCCAGCAGCCAACAAACGGGGGGGCTCGGTGAAAAACTGTTTTTT.

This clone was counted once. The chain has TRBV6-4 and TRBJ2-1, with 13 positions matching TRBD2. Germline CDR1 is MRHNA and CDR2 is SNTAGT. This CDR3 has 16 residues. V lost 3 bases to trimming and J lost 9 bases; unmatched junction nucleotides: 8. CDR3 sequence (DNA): TGTGCCAGCAGTGAGAGACTAGCGGGAGGTGCATCTGAGCAGTTCTTC. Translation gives CASSERLAGGASEQFF.

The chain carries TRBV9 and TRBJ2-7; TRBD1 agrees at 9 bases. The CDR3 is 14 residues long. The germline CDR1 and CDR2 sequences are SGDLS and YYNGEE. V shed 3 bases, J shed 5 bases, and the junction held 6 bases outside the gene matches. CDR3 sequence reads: CASSERTGEDEQYF. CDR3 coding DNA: TGTGCCAGCAGCGAGAGGACAGGGGAAGACGAGCAGTACTTC.

The CDR3: CASSTSGEFTEAFF. The CDR3 nucleotides read TGTGCCAGCAGCACCTCAGGGGAGTTCACTGAAGCTTTCTTT. The chain recombines TRBV7-2 with TRBJ1-1; a weak D match, TRBD1 (6 bases). The CDR3 loop spans 14 amino acids. Germline V CDR1 and CDR2: SGHTA, FQGNSA. V lost 5 bases and J lost 4, with 14 bases in between. Together with reference TRBV7-2 and TRBJ1-1, the CDR3 gives the full variable domain: GAGVSQSPSNKVTEKGKDVELRCDPISGHTALYWYRQSLGQGLEFLIYFQGNSAPDKSGLPSDRFSAERTGGSVSTLTIQRTQQEDSAVYLCASSTSGEFTEAFFGQGTRLTVV.

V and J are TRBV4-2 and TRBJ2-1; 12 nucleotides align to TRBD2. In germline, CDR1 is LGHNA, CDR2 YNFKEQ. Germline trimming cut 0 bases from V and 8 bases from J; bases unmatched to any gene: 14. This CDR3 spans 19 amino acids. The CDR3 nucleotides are TGTGCCAGCAGCCAAGAATCGATCCTAGCGGGAGGGGGGAGTGATGAGCAGTTCTTC. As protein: CASSQESILAGGGSDEQFF.

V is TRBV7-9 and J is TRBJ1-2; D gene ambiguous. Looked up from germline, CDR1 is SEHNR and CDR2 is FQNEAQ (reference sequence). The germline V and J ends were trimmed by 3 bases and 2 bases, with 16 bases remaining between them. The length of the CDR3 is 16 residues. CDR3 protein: CASSFWAGKENYGYTF. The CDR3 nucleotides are TGTGCCAGCAGCTTTTGGGCAGGAAAGGAAAACTATGGCTACACCTTC.

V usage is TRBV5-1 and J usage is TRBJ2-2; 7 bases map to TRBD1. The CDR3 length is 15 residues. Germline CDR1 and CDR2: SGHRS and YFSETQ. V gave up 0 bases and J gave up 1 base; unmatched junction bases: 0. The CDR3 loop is CASSLGTGNTGELFF. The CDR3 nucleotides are TGCGCCAGCAGCTTGGGGACAGGGAACACCGGGGAGCTGTTTTTT.

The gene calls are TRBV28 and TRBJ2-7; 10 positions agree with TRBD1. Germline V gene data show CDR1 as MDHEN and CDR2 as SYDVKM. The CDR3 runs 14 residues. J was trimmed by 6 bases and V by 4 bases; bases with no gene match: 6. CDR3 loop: CASSYPGQGREQYF. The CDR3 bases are TGTGCCAGCAGTTATCCGGGACAGGGGCGCGAGCAGTACTTC.

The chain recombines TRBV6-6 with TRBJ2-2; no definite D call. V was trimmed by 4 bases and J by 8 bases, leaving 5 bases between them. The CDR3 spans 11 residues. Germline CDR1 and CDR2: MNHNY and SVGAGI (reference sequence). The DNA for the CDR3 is TGTGCCAGCAGTTCCCGAGGGGAGCTGTTTTTT. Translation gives CASSSRGELFF.

CDR3 coding DNA: TGTGCCAGTAAAATGGGTGATAGCACAGATACGCAGTATTTT. Protein product: CASKMGDSTDTQYF. V usage is TRBV19 and J usage is TRBJ2-3; D unclear. This CDR3 is 14 amino acids long. Germline CDR1 is LNHDA and CDR2 is SQIVND (reference sequence). Between the trimmed V and J ends, which lost 7 bases and 0 bases, there was a span of 11 bases.

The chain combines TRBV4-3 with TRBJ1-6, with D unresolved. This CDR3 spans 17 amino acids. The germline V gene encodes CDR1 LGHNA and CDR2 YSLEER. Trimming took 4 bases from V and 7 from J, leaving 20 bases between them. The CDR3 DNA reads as TGCGCCAGCAGCCCCCAAGATTTTTTGGGTGAAAATTCACCCCTCCACTTT. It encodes CASSPQDFLGENSPLHF.

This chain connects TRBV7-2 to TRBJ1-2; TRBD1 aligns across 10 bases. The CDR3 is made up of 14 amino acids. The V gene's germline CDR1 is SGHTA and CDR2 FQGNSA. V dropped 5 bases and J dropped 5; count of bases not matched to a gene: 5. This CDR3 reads CASSPDRGGYGYTF. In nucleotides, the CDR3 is TGTGCCAGCAGCCCGGACAGGGGGGGGTATGGCTACACCTTC.

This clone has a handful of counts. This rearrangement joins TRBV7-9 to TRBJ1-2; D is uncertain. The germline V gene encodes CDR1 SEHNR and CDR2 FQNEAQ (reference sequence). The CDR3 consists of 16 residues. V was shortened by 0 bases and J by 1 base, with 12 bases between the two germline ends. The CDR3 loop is CASSLAMEDINYGYTF. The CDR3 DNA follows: TGTGCCAGCAGCTTAGCGATGGAAGATATTAACTATGGCTACACCTTC.